The clone carrying this TCR beta chain was picked up many times. Its antigen is unidentified. The data belong to a study of beta chain features in type 1 diabetes. General study points: Across all four CD4+ subsets, people with type 1 diabetes showed modestly shorter TCRB CDR3s. Using cDNA template may skew counts toward highly expressing activated cells. The study notes PCR might favor shorter templates equally in patients and controls.

TCRB transcripts that were expressed got sequenced, as all of the isolated RNA had been reverse transcribed. TCRdb keeps only in-frame clones here, not all; method: immunoSEQ multiplex PCR. The data contain 250,000 to 300,000 clones, about 8.5% of them singletons. Germline values: CDR1 MNHEY, CDR2 SMNVEV (reference sequence). Between the trimmed V and J ends, which lost 1 base and 2 bases, there was a span of 11 bases. There are 15 residues in the CDR3. The sample consisted of central memory CD4+ T cells from blood. The chain recombines TRBV27 with TRBJ2-5; D tentatively fits TRBD1 or TRBD2 (5 bases each). The origin of this receptor is a woman younger than 30 in good health. The CDR3 DNA reads as TGTGCCAGCAGTTTATATAGGGACCGTCAAGAGACCCAGTACTTC. This encodes CASSLYRDRQETQYF.